This T cell receptor beta chain originates from a study of early T cells in non-severe SARS-CoV-2 infection. Study-level information: Sequencing of unsorted whole blood was done on bulk RNA, leaving chains unpaired. General study findings and limits: There was a bias toward anti-spike CD8 responses in VDJdb matching, which missed private and CD4 specificities.

The CDR3 runs 14 residues. Germline values: CDR1 DFQATT, CDR2 SNEGSKA (reference sequence). V was shortened by 6 bases and J by 6 bases, with 15 bases between the two germline ends. TCRdb called the 5' RACE reads again in MiXCR, with one record for every CDR3 protein. The sample consists of around 25,000 distinct CDR3 sequences, 5.5% of them appearing once. This clonotype was seen ten or more times. Its antigen is not identified. V gene TRBV20-1 combines with J gene TRBJ1-6; D possibly corresponds to TRBD1 (5 bases). Sequences were obtained from whole blood. This TCR derives from an adult who was a healthcare worker with PCR-confirmed SARS-CoV-2 infection or an uninfected control (not recorded which). The CDR3 sequence: CSAVTGRLNSPLHF. The CDR3 region has the DNA TGCAGTGCAGTAACGGGACGGCTTAATTCACCCCTCCACTTT.